This entry is about one T cell receptor (beta chain). The antigen is not known. This likely traces to a read error, being one base from a far larger clone. This entry belongs to a study of prognosis after radiotherapy for stage I lung cancer. Findings and caveats of the study: Tumor-specific status of the expanded TCR clones was not determined in the analysis.

Two-round multiplex PCR on genomic DNA was the method by which TCR beta CDR3 was amplified. Initially, in first-round PCR, primers specific to each TRBV and TRBJ gene were used. Second-round PCR employed universal primers. Each CDR3 protein is one row after TCRdb ran MiXCR on the multiplex PCR reads. In the table there are about 34,000 distinct CDR3 sequences, about 34% of which are singletons. The CDR3 has 15 residues. Looked up from germline, CDR1 is MRHNA and CDR2 is SNTAGT. Trimming left V 3 bases short and J 7 bases short, with 15 bases between. V usage is TRBV6-4 and J usage is TRBJ1-4; maybe TRBD1 (5 bases). This clonotype was sampled from a donor over 45 with non-small cell lung cancer. The starting material was PBMCs, obtained before or after stereotactic body radiation therapy (not recorded which). The CDR3 sequence is CASSELIGEGEKLFF. CDR3 sequence (DNA): TGTGCCAGCAGTGAATTAATAGGGGAGGGTGAAAAACTGTTTTTT.